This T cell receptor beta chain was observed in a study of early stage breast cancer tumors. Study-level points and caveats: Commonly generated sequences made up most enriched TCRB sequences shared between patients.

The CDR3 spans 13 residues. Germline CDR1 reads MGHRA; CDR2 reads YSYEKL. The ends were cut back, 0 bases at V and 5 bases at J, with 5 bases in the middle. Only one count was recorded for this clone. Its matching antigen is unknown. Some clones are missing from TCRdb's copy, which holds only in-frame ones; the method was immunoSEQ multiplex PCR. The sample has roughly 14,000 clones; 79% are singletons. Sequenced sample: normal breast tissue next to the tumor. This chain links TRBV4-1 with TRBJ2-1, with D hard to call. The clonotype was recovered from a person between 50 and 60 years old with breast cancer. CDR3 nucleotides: TGCGCCAGCAGCCAAGATTGGGACAATGAGCAGTTCTTC. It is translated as CASSQDWDNEQFF.